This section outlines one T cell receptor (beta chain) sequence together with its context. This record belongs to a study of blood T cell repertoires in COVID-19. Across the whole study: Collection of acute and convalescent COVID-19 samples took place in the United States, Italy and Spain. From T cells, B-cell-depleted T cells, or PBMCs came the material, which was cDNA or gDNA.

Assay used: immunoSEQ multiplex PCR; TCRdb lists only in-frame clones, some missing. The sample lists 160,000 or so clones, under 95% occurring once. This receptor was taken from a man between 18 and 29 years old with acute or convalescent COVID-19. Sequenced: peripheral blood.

This CDR3 reads CAWSVARGVGNTEAFF. CDR3 in DNA: TGTGCCTGGAGTGTCGCTCGGGGAGTTGGTAACACTGAAGCTTTCTTT. The chain combines TRBV30 with TRBJ1-1, with unresolved D. Deletions cut 0 bases from V and 2 bases from J, with 16 bases between. Germline V gene data show CDR1 as GTSNPN and CDR2 as SVGIG (reference sequence). The CDR3 is 16 amino acids.